Below, one TCR beta chain is given with its context. What antigen it recognizes has not been identified. No much larger clonotype is one base removed from it; base qualities were not supplied. This sample was included in a study of shared clonotypes between healthy human individuals (dated by TCRdb to 2018 to 2021). Broadly, across the study: A few men and a couple of women, aged 18 to 49 years, made up the cohort. Libraries were prepared and TCR repertoires were sequenced by different laboratories using diverse techniques, in order to increase sequencing depth and limit assay-specific biases. Leukapheresis yielded between about 0.85 and 10 billion PBMCs per donor. To estimate repertoire size and how much clonotype sharing occurs between individuals, the study deeply sequenced the blood TCR repertoires of roughly 5 healthy adults. For each donor, CD4 naive and CD4 memory were each run on three plates, CD8 naive on two plates, and CD8 memory on one plate.

The germline V gene yields SGHTA for CDR1 and FQGNSA for CDR2. The V and J ends are trimmed by 4 bases and 1 base, leaving 10 bases between them. Including the terminal cysteine and phenylalanine, the CDR3 comprises 14 residues. The entry retains the CDR3 DNA only, 42 bases that are in frame from base 1. CD8 naive samples were CD45RO-negative cells positively selected for CCR7, giving a CD45RA+CCR7+ population that excluded TemRA cells. The donors were healthy, HIV-negative adults who had no recently reported acute infections or vaccinations. Every donor was a Caucasian adult residing in Nashville, Tennessee, USA. After blood collection by leukapheresis, PBMCs were isolated using Ficoll-Histopaque density gradient centrifugation and then cryopreserved in the vapor phase of liquid nitrogen. Analytical flow cytometry was used to check the purity and quantity of every magnetically sorted T cell population. From each sorted fraction, genomic DNA was isolated and quantified by UV absorbance on a Nanodrop 2000c.

Findings and caveats that apply to the study as a whole: Because the study included a small number of donors, the genetic and exposure-history diversity represented was limited. Naive subsets generally had larger estimated clonotype richness than memory subsets did. Approximately 5% of naive CD4, 3.5% of naive CD8, approximately 2.2% of memory CD4, and 0.35% to 0.4% of memory CD8 clonotypes were shared across a few donors. Rarefaction of sorted-subset datasets indicated incomplete sequencing despite the large sequencing depth. Pairwise subsampling indicated that sequencing depth was expected to affect the degree of clonotype sharing among donors. Only blood was sampled, and tissue TCR repertoires likely differ from those in blood. Higher generation probabilities were observed for clonotypes shared by all four sorted-subset donors than for non-shared clonotypes.

Using the deep immunoSEQ assay, TCR CDR3 regions were amplified from genomic DNA by multiplex PCR. Genomic DNA extracted from each cell subset was distributed evenly over all wells of several immunoSEQ 96-well plates, and each plate served as one replicate. For sorted subsets, each replicate PCR was loaded with 200 ng genomic DNA, equivalent to 25,000 to 35,000 T cell genomes. The purified libraries were quantified using a Qubit 3.0 fluorometer, sized with a Bioanalyzer 2100, and then quantified again using the KAPA Library Quantification kit. Every immunoSEQ 96-well plate was sequenced on a dedicated single-read 150-cycle Illumina NextSeq 550 flow cell. On the authors' methods: Because the immunoSEQ output held only junctional sequences and lacked quality scores, the filtering could not match the filtering applied to full-length reads. Sequences were annotated with PyIR, a Python wrapper for IgBLAST v1.9, using IMGT germline references to assign V/J genes and CDR3. Any read was removed if the V/J assignment was weak (E-value above 1e-6), the CDR3 was missing, or the read contained stop codons, out-of-frame junctions, or ambiguous translated residues. V3J clonotypes were defined as sequences sharing an identical inferred V gene, J gene, and CDR3 amino acid sequence. Percentage overlap between repertoires was calculated by dividing the number of shared unique clonotypes by the size of the smaller repertoire. Three approaches were used to assess repertoire richness: RTK rarefaction, the Chao1 estimator, and Recon v2.1 estimates of unobserved clonotypes. Generation probabilities were computed with OLGA for all TCRbeta clonotypes obtained by the gDNA method from a handful of donors. TCRdb's version of the immuneACCESS table is confined to in-frame rearrangements and falls short of the full clone set. An unresolved V gene accounts for under half of the shortfall where checked; the remainder is of unknown origin. V and J calls and clone size are as listed in that table; D and trimming were resolved from the DNA. Recorded for this sample are about 2 million clones; about 95% of them occurred a single time. The ten largest clones represent less than 1.5% of the sample.

This chain is built from TRBV7-2 and TRBJ1-1, and TRBD1 may be the D gene, going by 6 matching bases. The sequence was obtained from a man aged 18-30 years in good health. The sequencing sample was made of naive CD8+ T cells sorted from blood. This specimen's cell subset or site label, per the study, means: CD45RA+CCR7+. At the DNA level, the sequence is TGTGCCAGCAGCTACAGGGACCCGAACACTGAAGCTTTCTTT. Its product reads: CASSYRDPNTEAFF.